The next 9 T cell receptor beta chains were all read from a single sample in a study of T cells expressing NK-cell markers. TCRdb reprocessed the 5' RACE reads; each CDR3 protein has one entry and no DNA is given. The table gives roughly 300,000 distinct CDR3 sequences; the top ten clones make up 4% to 5% of it. The sequencing sample was made of blood T cells: a sorted CD56 or NKG2C T cell subset, CD4+ or CD8+ T cells, or bulk PBMC T cells (not recorded which). Receptors were obtained from a woman aged 18 to 75 in good health.

The chain carries TRBV20-1 and TRBJ1-1; the D call from TCRdb, TRBD1, cannot be confirmed without DNA. This CDR3 comprises 11 residues. Germline V gene sequence: CDR1 DFQATT, CDR2 SNEGSKA (reference sequence). CDR3 protein: CSAGRGTEAFF.

The V gene is TRBV4-3, the J gene TRBJ1-1; TCRdb returns TRBD1, unconfirmable since there is no DNA. Per germline, CDR1 LGHNA and CDR2 YSLEER. The CDR3 extends over 15 amino acids. CDR3 in amino acids: CASSQDGQGVTEAFF.

The chain carries TRBV5-1 and TRBJ2-1; TCRdb returns TRBD2, unconfirmable since there is no DNA. CDR3 size: 15 residues. Germline values: CDR1 SGHRS, CDR2 YFSETQ. Here the CDR3 reads CATQRGASGYNEQFF.

The chain links TRBV12-3 or TRBV12-4 to TRBJ2-3; TCRdb's D call of TRBD2 is untestable without DNA. This CDR3 is built from 14 residues. The CDR3 region is CASARDLEADTQYF.

The gene calls are TRBV9 and TRBJ1-6. Germline values: CDR1 SGDLS, CDR2 YYNGEE. CDR3 length: 12 amino acids. CDR3: CASSPLNSPLHF.

This chain connects TRBV6-1 to TRBJ1-1. Per the germline V gene, CDR1 is MNHNS and CDR2 is SASEGT. The CDR3 spans 14 residues. This CDR3 is CASSPPQGRAEAFF.

By frequency, this clonotype registers medium-sized. The chain has TRBV4-3 and TRBJ2-6; without DNA, the TCRdb call of TRBD2 cannot be checked. Germline loops: CDR1 LGHNA, CDR2 YSLEER. This CDR3 contains 18 residues. This chain's CDR3 is CASSQDSVGASGANVLTF.

The chain uses TRBV20-1 and TRBJ1-2; no DNA is available, so the TRBD1 call from TCRdb remains unchecked. The length of the CDR3 is 14 residues. Looked up from germline, CDR1 is DFQATT and CDR2 is SNEGSKA (reference sequence). CDR3 loop: CSARSGQGYYGYTF.

V is TRBV9 and J is TRBJ1-2. This CDR3 spans 13 amino acids. CDR1 is SGDLS, CDR2 YYNGEE, per germline. The CDR3 spells CASSGRVGYGYTF.